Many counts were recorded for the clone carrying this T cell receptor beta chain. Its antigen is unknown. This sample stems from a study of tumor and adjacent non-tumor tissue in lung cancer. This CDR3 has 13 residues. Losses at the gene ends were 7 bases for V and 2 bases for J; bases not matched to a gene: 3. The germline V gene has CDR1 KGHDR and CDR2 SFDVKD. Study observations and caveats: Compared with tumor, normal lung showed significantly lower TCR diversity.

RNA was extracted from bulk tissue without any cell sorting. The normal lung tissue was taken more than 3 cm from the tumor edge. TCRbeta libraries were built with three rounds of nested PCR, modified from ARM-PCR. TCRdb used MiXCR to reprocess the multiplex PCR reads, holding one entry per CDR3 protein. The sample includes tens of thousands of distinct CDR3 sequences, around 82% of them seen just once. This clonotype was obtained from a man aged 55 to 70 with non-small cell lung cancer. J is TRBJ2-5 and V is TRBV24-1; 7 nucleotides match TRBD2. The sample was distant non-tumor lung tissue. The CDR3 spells CATSPSGQETQYF. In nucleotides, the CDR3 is TGTGCCACCAGCCCTAGCGGTCAAGAGACCCAGTACTTC.